A selection of T cell receptor beta chains follows, all from one sample in a study of cytotoxic CD8 clonotypes in ibrutinib-treated CLL. Some clones are missing from TCRdb's copy, which holds only in-frame ones; the method was immunoSEQ multiplex PCR. The sample records 100,000 to 150,000 clones, approximately 85% being singletons. The material sequenced was PBMCs, taken after 24 months of ibrutinib treatment. The source is a human donor with chronic lymphocytic leukemia. Both conserved end residues are part of each CDR3. The order of the fields is CDR3 protein, CDR3 DNA, clone size, D gene, V gene, J gene. D genes are given only for firm matches. The size of a clone is reported for some rows only, either as once, few or many, or as a class for expanded clones.

CDR3 protein: CASSQDGTRREQYF
CDR3 DNA: TGTGCCAGCAGCCAAGATGGGACTAGGAGGGAGCAGTACTTC
clone size: few
D gene: TRBD2
V gene: TRBV14
J gene: TRBJ2-7

CDR3 protein: CASSRTRGNTEAFF
CDR3 DNA: TGTGCCAGCAGCCGTACCCGGGGGAACACTGAAGCTTTCTTT
clone size: -
D gene: -
V gene: TRBV14
J gene: TRBJ1-1

CDR3 protein: CATSRGEGDTDTQYF
CDR3 DNA: TGTGCCACCAGCAGGGGTGAAGGGGACACAGATACGCAGTATTTT
clone size: -
D gene: -
V gene: TRBV15
J gene: TRBJ2-3

CDR3 protein: CASSLEGLYYEQYF
CDR3 DNA: TGTGCCAGCAGCTTAGAGGGGTTGTACTACGAGCAGTACTTC
clone size: -
D gene: -
V gene: TRBV7-2
J gene: TRBJ2-7

CDR3 protein: CASEPAGGTDTQYF
CDR3 DNA: TGTGCCAGCGAACCAGCGGGGGGCACAGATACGCAGTATTTT
clone size: -
D gene: TRBD2
V gene: TRBV19
J gene: TRBJ2-3

CDR3 protein: CATGVAGESYTQYF
CDR3 DNA: TGTGCCACCGGGGTGGCGGGGGAATCTTATACGCAGTATTTT
clone size: -
D gene: TRBD2
V gene: TRBV7-2
J gene: TRBJ2-3

CDR3 protein: CASSVSQSDYGYTF
CDR3 DNA: TGTGCCAGCAGCGTATCCCAGTCAGACTATGGCTACACCTTC
clone size: few
D gene: -
V gene: TRBV9
J gene: TRBJ1-2

CDR3 protein: CASSLVSGGTDTQYF
CDR3 DNA: TGTGCCAGCAGCTTAGTTAGCGGGGGCACAGATACGCAGTATTTT
clone size: -
D gene: TRBD2
V gene: TRBV7-2
J gene: TRBJ2-3

CDR3 protein: CASSFMAPGTDTQYF
CDR3 DNA: TGCGCCAGCAGCTTCATGGCCCCAGGCACAGATACGCAGTATTTT
clone size: once
D gene: -
V gene: TRBV5-1
J gene: TRBJ2-3

CDR3 protein: CARNYQGARVEKLFF
CDR3 DNA: TGTGCCAGAAACTACCAGGGGGCGCGTGTTGAAAAACTGTTTTTT
clone size: -
D gene: TRBD1
V gene: TRBV19
J gene: TRBJ1-4

CDR3 protein: CASTGTSARGETQYF
CDR3 DNA: TGTGCGAGTACCGGGACTAGCGCGCGCGGGGAGACCCAGTACTTC
clone size: -
D gene: TRBD2
V gene: TRBV2
J gene: TRBJ2-5

CDR3 protein: CASSLDPSDTQYF
CDR3 DNA: TGTGCCAGCAGCTTAGATCCCTCAGATACGCAGTATTTT
clone size: once
D gene: -
V gene: TRBV7-9
J gene: TRBJ2-3

CDR3 protein: CASSVASGGVNEQFF
CDR3 DNA: TGTGCCAGCAGCGTAGCTAGCGGGGGGGTCAATGAGCAGTTCTTC
clone size: -
D gene: TRBD2
V gene: TRBV9
J gene: TRBJ2-1

CDR3 protein: CASSQPMGQGSYNEQFF
CDR3 DNA: TGCGCCAGCAGCCAACCAATGGGACAGGGGTCCTACAATGAGCAGTTCTTC
clone size: -
D gene: TRBD1
V gene: TRBV4-3
J gene: TRBJ2-1

CDR3 protein: CASSLRAGGTGELFF
CDR3 DNA: TGCGCCAGCAGCTTGAGGGCCGGTGGGACCGGGGAGCTGTTTTTT
clone size: -
D gene: -
V gene: TRBV5-1
J gene: TRBJ2-2

CDR3 protein: CASSFFTREVPDTQYF
CDR3 DNA: TGTGCCAGCAGCTTTTTTACGCGGGAGGTGCCAGATACGCAGTATTTT
clone size: -
D gene: TRBD2
V gene: TRBV11-2
J gene: TRBJ2-3

CDR3 protein: CASSLGLAGGASTDTQYF
CDR3 DNA: TGTGCCAGCAGCTTAGGATTAGCGGGGGGTGCTAGCACAGATACGCAGTATTTT
clone size: once
D gene: TRBD2
V gene: TRBV7-2
J gene: TRBJ2-3

CDR3 protein: CASSLGQNTEAFF
CDR3 DNA: TGTGCCAGCAGCTTAGGCCAGAACACTGAAGCTTTCTTT
clone size: -
D gene: -
V gene: TRBV7-3
J gene: TRBJ1-1

CDR3 protein: CASSRTPSGRANEQFF
CDR3 DNA: TGTGCCAGCAGCCGCACGCCTAGCGGGAGGGCCAATGAGCAGTTCTTC
clone size: -
D gene: TRBD2
V gene: TRBV6-6
J gene: TRBJ2-1

CDR3 protein: CASSYRGREAFF
CDR3 DNA: TGTGCCAGCAGTTACAGGGGGCGTGAAGCTTTCTTT
clone size: -
D gene: TRBD1
V gene: TRBV6-5
J gene: TRBJ1-1

CDR3 protein: CASSQRGTGATYEQYF
CDR3 DNA: TGTGCCAGCAGCCAGAGAGGGACAGGAGCGACCTACGAGCAGTACTTC
clone size: -
D gene: TRBD1
V gene: TRBV14
J gene: TRBJ2-7

CDR3 protein: CASSVSSGEYEQYF
CDR3 DNA: TGTGCCAGTAGTGTTTCTAGCGGAGAGTACGAGCAGTACTTC
clone size: -
D gene: TRBD2
V gene: TRBV19
J gene: TRBJ2-7

CDR3 protein: CASSPRQGTQPQHF
CDR3 DNA: TGCGCCAGCAGCCCCCGACAGGGGACTCAGCCCCAGCATTTT
clone size: once
D gene: TRBD1
V gene: TRBV4-1
J gene: TRBJ1-5

CDR3 protein: CASSFPTDTQYF
CDR3 DNA: TGCGCCAGCAGCTTCCCCACAGATACGCAGTATTTT
clone size: -
D gene: -
V gene: TRBV5-1
J gene: TRBJ2-3

CDR3 protein: CASTKTSRGYRGNQPQHF
CDR3 DNA: TGTGCCAGTACCAAAACCTCTCGGGGGTACAGGGGGAATCAGCCCCAGCATTTT
clone size: -
D gene: TRBD1
V gene: TRBV19
J gene: TRBJ1-5

CDR3 protein: CASSHGGGTYGYTF
CDR3 DNA: TGCGCCAGCAGTCACGGTGGAGGGACCTATGGCTACACCTTC
clone size: -
D gene: -
V gene: TRBV23-1
J gene: TRBJ1-2

CDR3 protein: CASSVWGTSVLNEQFF
CDR3 DNA: TGTGCCAGCAGCGTATGGGGGACTAGCGTTTTGAATGAGCAGTTCTTC
clone size: -
D gene: TRBD2
V gene: TRBV9
J gene: TRBJ2-1